The sequence of this T cell receptor (beta chain) was determined in a study of blood T cell repertoires in COVID-19. For the study at large: Samples of COVID-19 (acute and convalescent) were obtained from the United States, Italy and Spain.

The CDR3 contains 15 residues. Germline CDR1 WSHSY, CDR2 SAAADI. V lost 6 bases and J lost 1, with 16 bases in between. Assay: immunoSEQ multiplex PCR; the TCRdb copy retains only in-frame clones and omits some. The sample has 220,000 or so clones, roughly 84% seen once; the top ten hold 6.8%. Participants spanned ages about 18 to 90 years and resided in about two dozen US areas. This clonotype originated in a woman aged 40 to 55 who had recovered from COVID-19. The material sequenced was PBMCs or T cells enriched from blood (not recorded which). V gene TRBV10-2 combines with J gene TRBJ2-7; tentative D call: TRBD1 (6 bases). The CDR3 loop is CASSVGGAGSYEQYV. CDR3 coding DNA: TGCGCCAGCAGCGTTGGGGGCGCGGGTTCCTACGAGCAGTACGTC.